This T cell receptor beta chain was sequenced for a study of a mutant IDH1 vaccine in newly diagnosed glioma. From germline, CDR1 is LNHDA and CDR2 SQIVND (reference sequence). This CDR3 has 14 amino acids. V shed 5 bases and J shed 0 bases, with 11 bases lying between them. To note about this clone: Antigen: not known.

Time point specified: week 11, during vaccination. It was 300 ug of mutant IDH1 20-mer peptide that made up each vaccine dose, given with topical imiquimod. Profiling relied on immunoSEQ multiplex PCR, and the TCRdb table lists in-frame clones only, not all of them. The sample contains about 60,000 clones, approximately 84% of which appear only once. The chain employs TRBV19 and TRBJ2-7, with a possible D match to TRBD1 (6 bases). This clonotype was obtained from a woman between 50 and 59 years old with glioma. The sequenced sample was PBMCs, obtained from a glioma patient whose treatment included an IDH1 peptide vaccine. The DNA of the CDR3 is TGTGCCAGTAGTGAACAGGGACCCTCCTACGAGCAGTACTTC. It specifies CASSEQGPSYEQYF.